This is a list of T cell receptor beta chains from one sample in a study of radiation and T cells in renal cell carcinoma. Repertoires were generated with immunoSEQ multiplex PCR, while TCRdb's copy carries only in-frame clones and drops some. Seen here are under 200,000 clones, roughly 90% observed once, and the top ten hold roughly 10%. Sequences were derived from blood, sampled from a patient whose treatment included radiotherapy and nephrectomy. The source of these receptors is a woman aged 50 to 60 with renal cell carcinoma. Each CDR3 is given with its conserved first and last residue. Fields, in order: D gene, V gene, J gene, CDR3 protein, CDR3 DNA. The D gene is left open where the match is weak.

.,TRBV7-8,TRBJ1-1,CASSYTRNTEAFF,TGTGCCAGCAGTTATACCCGGAACACTGAAGCTTTCTTT
.,TRBV27,TRBJ2-1,CASSFSRDNEQFF,TGTGCCAGCAGTTTTAGTAGGGACAATGAGCAGTTCTTC
TRBD1,TRBV19,TRBJ2-2,CASTTGGLTNTGELFF,TGTGCCAGTACTACAGGGGGCCTAACGAACACCGGGGAGCTGTTTTTT
.,TRBV6-6,TRBJ1-1,CASSPIGFETEAFF,TGTGCCAGCAGCCCGATCGGGTTTGAGACTGAAGCTTTCTTT
TRBD1,TRBV25-1,TRBJ1-2,CASSGQGLNYGYTF,TGTGCCAGCAGCGGACAGGGACTTAACTATGGCTACACCTTC
.,TRBV15,TRBJ2-3,CATSRDWRTDTQYF,TGTGCCACCAGCAGAGACTGGCGGACAGATACGCAGTATTTT
.,TRBV11-3,TRBJ2-2,CASSSGQTPNTGELFF,TGTGCCAGCAGCTCAGGACAGACTCCGAACACCGGGGAGCTGTTTTTT
.,TRBV30,TRBJ2-7,CAWSGDLGSYEQYF,TGTGCCTGGTCGGGGGACTTGGGGTCCTACGAGCAGTACTTC
.,TRBV11-3,TRBJ2-1,CASSLGRGFGEQFF,TGTGCCAGCAGCTTAGGGCGTGGTTTTGGGGAGCAGTTCTTC
.,TRBV19,TRBJ1-1,CASSSTRNTEAFF,TGTGCCAGTAGCAGTACACGGAACACTGAAGCTTTCTTT